The clone carrying this TCR beta chain was seen at least ten times. The data stem from a study of spatial heterogeneity in lung cancer. TCRdb analysed the 5' RACE reads with MiXCR anew, one entry per CDR3 protein. The sample carries roughly 21,000 distinct CDR3 sequences, about 3% recorded once. Time point denoted: sample taken at primary tumor resection. This TCR derives from a female donor with early-stage non-small cell lung cancer. The material sequenced was PBMCs, taken at surgery.

The CDR3 region has the DNA TGTGCCAGTGGAATAGGGGGACAGGGTTGGTATGAGCAGTTCTTC. It encodes CASGIGGQGWYEQFF. This chain connects TRBV7-8 to TRBJ2-1, with 9 bases that match TRBD1. J was trimmed by 8 bases and V by 9 bases; bases with no gene match: 14. The CDR3 is made up of 15 amino acids. Germline assignment: CDR1 SGHVS and CDR2 FQNEAQ.